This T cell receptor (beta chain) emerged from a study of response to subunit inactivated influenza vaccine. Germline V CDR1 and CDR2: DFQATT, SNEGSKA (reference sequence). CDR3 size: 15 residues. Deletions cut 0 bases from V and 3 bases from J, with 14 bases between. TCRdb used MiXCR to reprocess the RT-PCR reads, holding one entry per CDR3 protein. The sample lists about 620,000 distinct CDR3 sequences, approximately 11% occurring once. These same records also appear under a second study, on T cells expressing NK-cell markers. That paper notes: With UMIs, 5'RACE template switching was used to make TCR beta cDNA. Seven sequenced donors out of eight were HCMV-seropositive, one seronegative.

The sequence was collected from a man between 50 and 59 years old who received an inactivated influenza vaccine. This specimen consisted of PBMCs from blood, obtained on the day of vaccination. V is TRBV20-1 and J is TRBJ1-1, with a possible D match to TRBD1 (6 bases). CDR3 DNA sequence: TGCAGTGCTAGAGATCCGGGGGGCTCTGACACTGAAGCTTTCTTT. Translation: CSARDPGGSDTEAFF.